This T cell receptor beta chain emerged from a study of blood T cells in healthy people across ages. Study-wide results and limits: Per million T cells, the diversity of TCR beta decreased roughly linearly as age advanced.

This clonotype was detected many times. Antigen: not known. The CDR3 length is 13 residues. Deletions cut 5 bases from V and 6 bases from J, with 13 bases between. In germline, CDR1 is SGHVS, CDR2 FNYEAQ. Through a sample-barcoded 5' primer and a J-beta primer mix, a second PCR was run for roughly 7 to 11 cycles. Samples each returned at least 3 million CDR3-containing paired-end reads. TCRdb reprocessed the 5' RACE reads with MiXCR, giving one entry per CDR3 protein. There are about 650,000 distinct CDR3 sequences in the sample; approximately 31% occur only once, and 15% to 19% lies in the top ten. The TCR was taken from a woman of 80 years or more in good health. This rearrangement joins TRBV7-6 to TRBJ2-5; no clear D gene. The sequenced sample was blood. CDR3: CASSPGPQKTQYF. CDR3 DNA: TGTGCCAGCAGCCCCGGTCCGCAAAAGACCCAGTACTTC.